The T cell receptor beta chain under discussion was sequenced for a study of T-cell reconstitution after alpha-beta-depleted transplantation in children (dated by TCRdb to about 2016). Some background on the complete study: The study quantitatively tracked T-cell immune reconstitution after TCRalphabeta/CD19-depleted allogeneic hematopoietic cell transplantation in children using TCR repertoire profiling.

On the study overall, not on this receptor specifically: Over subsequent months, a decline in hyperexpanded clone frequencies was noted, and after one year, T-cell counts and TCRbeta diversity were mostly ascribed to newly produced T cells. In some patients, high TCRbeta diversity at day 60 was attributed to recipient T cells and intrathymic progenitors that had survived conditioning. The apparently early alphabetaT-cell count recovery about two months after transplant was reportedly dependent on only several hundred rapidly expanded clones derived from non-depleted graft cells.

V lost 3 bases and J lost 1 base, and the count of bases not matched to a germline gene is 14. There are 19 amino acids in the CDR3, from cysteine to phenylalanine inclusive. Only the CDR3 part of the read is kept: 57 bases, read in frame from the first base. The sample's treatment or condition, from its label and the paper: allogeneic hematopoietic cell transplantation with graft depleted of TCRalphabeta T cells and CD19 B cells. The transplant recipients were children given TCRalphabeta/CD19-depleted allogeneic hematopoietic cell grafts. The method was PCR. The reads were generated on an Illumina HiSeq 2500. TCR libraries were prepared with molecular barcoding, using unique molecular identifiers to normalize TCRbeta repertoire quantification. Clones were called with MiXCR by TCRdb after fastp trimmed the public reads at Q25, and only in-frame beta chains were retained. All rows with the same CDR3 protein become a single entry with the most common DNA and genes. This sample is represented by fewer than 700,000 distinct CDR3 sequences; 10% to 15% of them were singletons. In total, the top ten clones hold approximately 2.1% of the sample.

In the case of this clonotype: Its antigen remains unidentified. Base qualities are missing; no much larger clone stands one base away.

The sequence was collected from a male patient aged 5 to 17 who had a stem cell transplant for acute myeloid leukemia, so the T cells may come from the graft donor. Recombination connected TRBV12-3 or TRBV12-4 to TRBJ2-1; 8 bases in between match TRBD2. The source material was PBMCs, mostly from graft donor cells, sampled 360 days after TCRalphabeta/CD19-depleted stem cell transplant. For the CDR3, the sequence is CASSFWGTRGIGSYNEQFF. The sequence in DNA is TGTGCCAGCAGTTTCTGGGGGACTAGGGGGATTGGATCCTACAATGAGCAGTTCTTC.